This T cell receptor (beta chain) was observed in a study of Ad26.COV2.S vaccination and SARS-CoV-2 variants. Findings of the study overall: It was found that vaccine and placebo recipients had similar non-spike TCR breadth.

V shed 5 bases and J 1 base; nucleotides not matched to a gene: 7. The germline gives CDR1 SGHVS, CDR2 FQNEAQ. This CDR3 comprises 17 residues. Details on this clone: Its antigen is currently unknown.

Treatment described: some 19 received Ad26.COV2.S at low or high dose, single or two shots; 5 received placebo; per-sample allocation not given. Day 63 after the first injection of vaccine or placebo was the sampling time. Sequencing used immunoSEQ multiplex PCR; TCRdb keeps in-frame clones, though not all of them. The table lists 430,000 or so clones, around nine tenths of them singletons, with roughly an eighth in the top ten. This clonotype originated in a person aged 18-65 years who received the Ad26.COV2.S COVID-19 vaccine or a placebo. Sequenced here: peripheral blood, sampled in a trial of Ad26.COV2.S vaccine versus placebo. The chain uses TRBV7-8 and TRBJ2-6, with TRBD1 identical over 8 bases. The CDR3 reads CASSHGQGISGANVLTF. In DNA form, the CDR3 reads TGTGCCAGCAGCCACGGACAGGGAATATCTGGGGCCAACGTCCTGACTTTC. Looking up the rest from reference TRBV7-8 and TRBJ2-6 gives the full variable domain: GAGVSQSPRYKVAKRGQDVALRCDPISGHVSLFWYQQALGQGPEFLTYFQNEAQLDKSGLPSDRFFAERPEGSVSTLKIQRTQQEDSAVYLCASSHGQGISGANVLTFGAGSRLTVL.